One sample yielded the 27 T cell receptor beta chains listed below, sequenced in a study of patients and donors after allogeneic stem cell transplantation. TCRdb ran MiXCR on the RT-PCR reads and lists one entry per CDR3 protein. The sample includes more than 850,000 distinct CDR3 sequences, roughly 18% seen only once; the top ten take approximately 5.9%. The sequenced sample consisted of blood, either unsorted or a sorted T cell fraction (not recorded which). The receptors derive from a human donor who was either an allogeneic HSCT recipient or a stem cell or donor lymphocyte infusion donor (not recorded which). It is not recorded whose cells these are; they may come from a transplant donor.

The gene calls are TRBV7-2 and TRBJ2-7, with TRBD2 identical over 8 bases. J was trimmed by 4 bases and V by 5 bases; bases with no gene match: 10. In germline, CDR1 is SGHTA, CDR2 FQGNSA. This CDR3 has 15 residues. The DNA of the CDR3 is TGTGCCAGCAGCCTCCTACGCGGGGGGTCTTACGAGCAGTACTTC. Translated: CASSLLRGGSYEQYF.

The chain carries TRBV7-9 and TRBJ1-1; 7 nucleotides align to TRBD1. Per the germline V gene, CDR1 is SEHNR and CDR2 is FQNEAQ (reference sequence). CDR3 length: 15 amino acids. The V segment lost 1 base and the J segment 4 bases; nucleotides outside the gene matches: 6. Here the CDR3 DNA reads TGTGCCAGCAGCTTAGGGTTCGACAGGGTCACTGAAGCTTTCTTT. Its protein product is CASSLGFDRVTEAFF.

This clonotype was observed a few times. The V gene is TRBV5-1, the J gene TRBJ1-6; a weak D match, TRBD1 (5 bases). The CDR3 has 16 residues. CDR1 and CDR2 from the germline V gene are SGHRS and YFSETQ. V was clipped by 7 bases and J by 7 bases, with 21 bases between them. This chain's CDR3 is CASSLTGDVGNSPLHF. The CDR3 DNA reads as TGCGCCAGCTCACTAACGGGGGACGTCGGAAATTCACCCCTCCACTTT.

The chain is built from TRBV20-1 and TRBJ2-1, with 11 bases identical to TRBD2. The germline CDR1 and CDR2 sequences are DFQATT and SNEGSKA (reference sequence). V trimming: 2 bases; J trimming: 7 bases; junction bases outside the gene matches: 13. The CDR3 spans 17 residues. The CDR3 reads CSARPPQLAGVGNEQFF. Written as DNA, the CDR3 is TGCAGTGCTAGACCCCCCCAACTAGCGGGAGTCGGGAATGAGCAGTTCTTC.

V usage is TRBV20-1 and J usage is TRBJ2-7; D ambiguous. Germline loops: CDR1 DFQATT, CDR2 SNEGSKA (reference sequence). CDR3 length: 15 residues. Between the trimmed V and J ends, which lost 1 base and 0 bases, there was a span of 13 bases. Here the CDR3 reads CSARAPLLSSYEQYF. CDR3 in DNA: TGCAGTGCTAGAGCCCCCCTCCTAAGCTCCTACGAGCAGTACTTC.

The chain links TRBV29-1 to TRBJ2-7, with 9 nucleotides matching TRBD2. Losses at the gene ends were 1 base for V and 1 base for J; bases not matched to a gene: 2. CDR3 size: 14 residues. The germline CDR1 and CDR2 sequences are SQVTM and ANQGSEA. CDR3 bases: TGCAGCGTTGAAGTAGCGGGGGAATCCTACGAGCAGTACTTC. This gives the protein CSVEVAGESYEQYF.

The chain recombines TRBV27 with TRBJ1-6; 9 bases map to TRBD1. This CDR3 contains 16 residues. V was clipped by 4 bases and J by 5 bases; unmatched bases: 6. Germline V gene sequence: CDR1 MNHEY, CDR2 SMNVEV (reference sequence). The CDR3 DNA follows: TGTGCCAGCAGTTCCGGGACAGGGCTAAATAATTCACCCCTCCACTTT. Protein sequence: CASSSGTGLNNSPLHF.

The CDR3 coding sequence is TGCGCCAGCAGCCTGGGGGCAGGCCCTTCGCCCGGCGCATATGGCTACACCTTC. This translates into CASSLGAGPSPGAYGYTF. V and J are TRBV5-1 and TRBJ1-2; D may be TRBD1 (6 bases). Per the germline V gene, CDR1 is SGHRS and CDR2 is YFSETQ. This CDR3 is 18 amino acids long. Between the trimmed V and J ends, which lost 4 bases and 5 bases, there was a span of 27 bases.

The chain couples TRBV7-8 to TRBJ2-3; 10 bases agree with TRBD2. The J segment lost 1 base and the V segment lost 5 bases, leaving 6 bases of the junction unmatched. Germline CDR1 reads SGHVS; CDR2 reads FQNEAQ. This CDR3 has 16 residues. CDR3 coding DNA: TGTGCCAGCAGCCCCTCTAGCGGGGGCCGCACAGATACGCAGTATTTT. Translated, it gives CASSPSSGGRTDTQYF.

This clonotype was seen a few times. The CDR3: CASRLDRWTGDSNQPQHF. CDR3 DNA: TGTGCCAGCAGACTCGATCGCTGGACAGGCGATAGCAATCAGCCCCAGCATTTT. The genes are TRBV12-3 or TRBV12-4 and TRBJ1-5; 7 nucleotides align to TRBD1. There are 18 residues in the CDR3. V lost 6 bases and J lost 0; bases outside the gene matches: 14.

This clonotype was detected ten times or more. The chain is built from TRBV5-1 and TRBJ1-2; a possible D gene is TRBD1 (6 bases). CDR1 and CDR2 from the germline V gene are SGHRS and YFSETQ. The V and J ends lost 1 base and 6 bases respectively, with 7 bases between them. The CDR3 runs to 12 residues. CDR3 DNA: TGCGCCAGCAGCTTGAACAGGGATGGCTACACCTTC. Translating it yields CASSLNRDGYTF. Full variable domain (outside the CDR3, taken from reference TRBV5-1 and TRBJ1-2): KAGVTQTPRYLIKTRGQQVTLSCSPISGHRSVSWYQQTPGQGLQFLFEYFSETQRNKGNFPGRFSGRQFSNSRSEMNVSTLELGDSALYLCASSLNRDGYTFGSGTRLTVV.

This clonotype was observed a handful of times. This chain joins TRBV21-1 and TRBJ2-1; the table's TRBD1 call for D was not verified on the DNA. TRBV21-1 is flagged as a pseudogene. The CDR3 has 17 residues. CDR3 amino acids: CASSAPYRVSAYNEQFF. In DNA, the CDR3 is TGTGCCAGCAGCGCACCTTACAGGGTTAGTGCCTACAATGAGCAGTTCTTC.

This chain uses TRBV7-9 with TRBJ2-4; 9 nucleotides match TRBD2. V lost 3 bases to trimming and J lost 8 bases; unmatched junction nucleotides: 11. The CDR3 is 16 amino acids. Germline V gene lookup returns CDR1 SEHNR and CDR2 FQNEAQ (reference sequence). CDR3 nucleotide sequence: TGTGCCAGCAGCTTGGGCGGGAGGGCCCGATGGGACATTCAGTACTTC. The encoded protein is CASSLGGRARWDIQYF.

This clonotype was seen only a few times. The chain has TRBV20-1 and TRBJ2-5; D is ambiguous. The germline CDR1 and CDR2 sequences are DFQATT and SNEGSKA (reference sequence). The length of the CDR3 is 17 residues. V shed 1 base and J shed 3 bases, with 21 bases lying between them. CDR3 sequence reads: CSARVLRTEKIKETQYF. The DNA for the CDR3 is TGCAGTGCTAGAGTACTCAGGACGGAAAAGATTAAAGAGACCCAGTACTTC.

This chain links TRBV7-9 with TRBJ1-2; TRBD1 matches at 8 bases. V dropped 6 bases and J dropped 4; count of bases not matched to a gene: 7. The CDR3 sequence is 14 residues long. CDR1 and CDR2 from the germline V gene are SEHNR and FQNEAQ (reference sequence). Written as DNA, the CDR3 is TGTGCCAGCAGACCGACAGGGGAAGGCTATGGCTACACCTTC. It codes for CASRPTGEGYGYTF.

The chain recombines TRBV12-3 or TRBV12-4 with TRBJ2-1; perhaps D is TRBD1 or TRBD2 (5 bases each). Trimming shortened V by 5 bases and J by 4 bases, and 12 bases separated the two germline ends. There are 14 residues in the CDR3. In nucleotides, the CDR3 is TGTGCCAGCAGTCGGGGCGACCGATACAATGAGCAGTTCTTC. Translating gives CASSRGDRYNEQFF.

This sequence joins TRBV6-1 and TRBJ2-1, with 7 bases identical to TRBD2. V shed 3 bases, J shed 2 bases, and the junction held 4 bases outside the gene matches. Germline assignment: CDR1 MNHNS and CDR2 SASEGT. This CDR3 spans 15 amino acids. CDR3 sequence: CASSEGGPPYNEQFF. The CDR3 DNA is TGTGCCAGCAGTGAGGGAGGGCCCCCCTACAATGAGCAGTTCTTC.

The CDR3 loop reads CASSPEVVSREQYF. The CDR3 bases are TGTGCCAGCAGCCCAGAGGTTGTATCTCGCGAGCAGTACTTC. J is TRBJ2-7 and V is TRBV7-6; D remains unclear. In germline, CDR1 is SGHVS, CDR2 FNYEAQ. CDR3 size: 14 residues. Trimming left V 5 bases short and J 6 bases short, with 17 bases between.

This clonotype was picked up a small number of times. The chain couples TRBV6-5 to TRBJ1-3; TRBD1 aligns across 10 bases. Germline assignment: CDR1 MNHEY and CDR2 SVGAGI. The CDR3 has 16 residues. With V trimmed by 2 bases and J by 0 bases, 1 base remained unmatched. This CDR3 is CASSYGTGVSGNTIYF. The CDR3, as DNA: TGTGCCAGCAGTTACGGGACAGGGGTCTCTGGAAACACCATATATTTT.

This clonotype has just a few counts. The genes are TRBV25-1 and TRBJ1-2; TRBD1 matches at 11 bases. CDR1 and CDR2 (germline): MGHDK, SYGVNS. CDR3 length: 15 amino acids. With V trimmed by 3 bases and J by 6 bases, 6 bases remained unmatched. This CDR3 reads CASSDGQGAVNGYTF. The CDR3, as DNA: TGTGCCAGCAGTGACGGACAGGGGGCGGTAAATGGCTACACCTTC.

This clonotype was recorded a few times. This chain uses TRBV20-1 with TRBJ1-1, with TRBD1 matching 8 bases. The V and J ends lost 2 bases and 2 bases, in that order; junction bases with no gene match: 4. The length of the CDR3 is 14 residues. The germline V gene encodes CDR1 DFQATT and CDR2 SNEGSKA (reference sequence). In DNA form, the CDR3 reads TGCAGTGCTAGACAAGGACAGGGAAACACTGAAGCTTTCTTT. Amino acids: CSARQGQGNTEAFF.

There are a few counts of this clonotype. The genes are TRBV12-3 or TRBV12-4 and TRBJ2-7, with 15 positions matching TRBD2. CDR3 size: 15 residues. The V and J ends lost 5 bases and 4 bases, in that order; junction bases with no gene match: 3. CDR3 nucleotide sequence: TGTGCCAGCAGTAACGGACTAGCGGGGGGGTACGAGCAGTACTTC. Protein: CASSNGLAGGYEQYF.

The gene calls are TRBV20-1 and TRBJ2-7; D perhaps matches TRBD1 (7 bases). Trimming removed 4 bases at V and 3 bases at J, with 16 bases between. CDR1 and CDR2 from the germline V gene are DFQATT and SNEGSKA (reference sequence). This CDR3 is built from 14 residues. This CDR3 reads CSAKQGSGVYEQYF. CDR3 in DNA: TGCAGTGCTAAACAGGGGTCGGGAGTCTACGAGCAGTACTTC.

This chain connects TRBV24-1 to TRBJ2-3; D uncertain. Germline CDR1 reads KGHDR; CDR2 reads SFDVKD. Trimming shortened V by 2 bases and J by 4 bases, and 18 bases separated the two germline ends. The CDR3 has 17 amino acids. This chain's CDR3 is CATSDSLHPGGPDTQYF. DNA for the CDR3: TGTGCCACCAGTGATTCCTTACATCCGGGTGGGCCAGATACGCAGTATTTT.

The V and J genes are TRBV25-1 and TRBJ2-7, with 9 bases lining up with TRBD1. CDR3 size: 13 residues. CDR1 is MGHDK and CDR2 is SYGVNS in the germline V gene. J was trimmed by 6 bases and V by 8 bases; bases with no gene match: 8. In nucleotides, the CDR3 is TGTGCCAGCGTGGGGACAGGGCCTAGCGAGCAGTACTTC. Protein: CASVGTGPSEQYF.

This clonotype was found many times. The rearrangement links TRBV14 to TRBJ1-1; D is unclear. V lost 7 bases and J 1 base, leaving 16 bases between the germline ends. The CDR3 runs to 15 residues. Germline lookup yields CDR1 SGHDN and CDR2 FVKESK. In DNA, the CDR3 is TGTGCCAGCACCCCAAAAGGCCAGGCGAACACTGAAGCTTTCTTT. Its translation: CASTPKGQANTEAFF.

This clonotype came up once. This chain connects TRBV4-2 to TRBJ2-3, with 7 bases identical to TRBD2. This CDR3 region has 15 residues. The junction had 6 bases not matched to a gene; V was cut back by 5 bases and J by 1 base. Germline V gives CDR1 LGHNA, CDR2 YNFKEQ. The DNA for the CDR3 is TGTGCCAGCAGCGTCTTCGCGGGAGGCACAGATACGCAGTATTTT. The encoded protein is CASSVFAGGTDTQYF.